This T cell receptor beta chain stems from a study of shared clonotypes between healthy human individuals. J was trimmed by 7 bases and V by 4 bases; bases with no gene match: 7. Germline CDR1 reads SGHRS; CDR2 reads YFSETQ. This CDR3 is 14 amino acids long. The method was immunoSEQ multiplex PCR; TCRdb's version includes in-frame clones alone and lacks a portion of them. The table lists about 1.5 million clones, 95% to 99% of them singletons. The sample comprised naive CD4+ T cells sorted from blood. As to subset: CD45RA+ positively selected. The receptor was derived from a man aged 30 to 45 in good health. The chain has TRBV5-1 and TRBJ2-1; 8 bases align to TRBD2. This CDR3 is CASSPGGATNEQFF. In nucleotides, the CDR3 is TGCGCCAGCAGCCCGGGAGGGGCCACGAATGAGCAGTTCTTC.